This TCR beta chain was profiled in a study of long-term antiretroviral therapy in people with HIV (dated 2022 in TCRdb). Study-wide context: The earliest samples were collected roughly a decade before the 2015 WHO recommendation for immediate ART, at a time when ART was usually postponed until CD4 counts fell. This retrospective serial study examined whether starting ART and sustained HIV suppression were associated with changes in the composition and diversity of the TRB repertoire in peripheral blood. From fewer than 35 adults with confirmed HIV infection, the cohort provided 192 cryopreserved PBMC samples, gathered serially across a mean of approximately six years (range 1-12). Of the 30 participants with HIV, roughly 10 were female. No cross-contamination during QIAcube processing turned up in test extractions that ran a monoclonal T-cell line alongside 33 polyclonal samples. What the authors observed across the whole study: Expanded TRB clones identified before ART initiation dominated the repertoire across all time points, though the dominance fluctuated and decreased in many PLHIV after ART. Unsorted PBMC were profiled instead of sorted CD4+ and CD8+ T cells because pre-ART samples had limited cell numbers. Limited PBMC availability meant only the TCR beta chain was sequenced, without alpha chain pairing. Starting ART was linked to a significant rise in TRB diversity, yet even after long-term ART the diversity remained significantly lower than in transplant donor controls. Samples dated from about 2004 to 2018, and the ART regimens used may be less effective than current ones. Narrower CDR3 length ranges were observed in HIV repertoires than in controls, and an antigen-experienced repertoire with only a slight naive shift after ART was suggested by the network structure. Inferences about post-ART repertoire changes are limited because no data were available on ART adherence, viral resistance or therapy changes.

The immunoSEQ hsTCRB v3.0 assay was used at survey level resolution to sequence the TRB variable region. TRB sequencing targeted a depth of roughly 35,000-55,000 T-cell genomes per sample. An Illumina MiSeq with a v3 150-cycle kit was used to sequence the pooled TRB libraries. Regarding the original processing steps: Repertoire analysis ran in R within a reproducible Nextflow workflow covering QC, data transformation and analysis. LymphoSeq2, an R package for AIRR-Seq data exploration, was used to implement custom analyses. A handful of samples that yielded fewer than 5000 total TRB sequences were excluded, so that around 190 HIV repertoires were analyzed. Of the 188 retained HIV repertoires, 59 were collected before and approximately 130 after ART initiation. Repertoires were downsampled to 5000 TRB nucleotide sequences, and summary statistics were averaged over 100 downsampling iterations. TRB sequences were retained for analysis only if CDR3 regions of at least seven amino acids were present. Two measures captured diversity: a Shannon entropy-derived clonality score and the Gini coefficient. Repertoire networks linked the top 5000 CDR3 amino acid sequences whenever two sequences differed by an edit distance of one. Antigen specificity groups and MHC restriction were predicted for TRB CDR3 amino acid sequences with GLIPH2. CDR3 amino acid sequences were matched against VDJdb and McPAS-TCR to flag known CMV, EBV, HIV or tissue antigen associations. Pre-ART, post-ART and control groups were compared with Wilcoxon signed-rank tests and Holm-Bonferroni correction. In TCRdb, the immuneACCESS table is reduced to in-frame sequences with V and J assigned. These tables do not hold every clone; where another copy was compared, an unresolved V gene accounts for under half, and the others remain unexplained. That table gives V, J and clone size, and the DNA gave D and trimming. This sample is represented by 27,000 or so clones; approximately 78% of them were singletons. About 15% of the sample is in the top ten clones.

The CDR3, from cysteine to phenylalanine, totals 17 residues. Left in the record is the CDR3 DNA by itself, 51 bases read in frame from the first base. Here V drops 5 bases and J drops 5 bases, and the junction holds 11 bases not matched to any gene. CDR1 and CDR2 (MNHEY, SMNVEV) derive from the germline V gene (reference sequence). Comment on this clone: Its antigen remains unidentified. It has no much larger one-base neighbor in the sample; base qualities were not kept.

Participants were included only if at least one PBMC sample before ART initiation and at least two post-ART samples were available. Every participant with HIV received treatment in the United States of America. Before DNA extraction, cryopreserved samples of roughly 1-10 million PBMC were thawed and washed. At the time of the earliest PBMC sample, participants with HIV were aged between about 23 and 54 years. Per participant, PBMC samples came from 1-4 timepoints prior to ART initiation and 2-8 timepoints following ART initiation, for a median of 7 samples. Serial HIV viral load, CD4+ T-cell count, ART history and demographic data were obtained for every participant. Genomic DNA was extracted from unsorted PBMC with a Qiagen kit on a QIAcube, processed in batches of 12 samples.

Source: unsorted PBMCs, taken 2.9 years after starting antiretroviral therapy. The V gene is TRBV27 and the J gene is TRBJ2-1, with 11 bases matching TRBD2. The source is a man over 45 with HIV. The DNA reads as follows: TGTGCCAGCAGTCCCTACTTAGCGGGGGGGCCCAACAATGAGCAGTTCTTC. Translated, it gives CASSPYLAGGPNNEQFF.